This T cell receptor beta chain was obtained from a study of HIV-infected patients and healthy controls. Whole blood was used without fractionation, so all unsorted peripheral T cells were included. The CDR3 runs to 13 residues. Germline loops: CDR1 MNHNY, CDR2 SVGAGI (reference sequence). V was pared by 5 bases and J by 8 bases, with 15 bases between. This clonotype was seen ten or more times. The target antigen is unknown. Alpha and beta constant-region primers primed reverse transcription of around 0.5 ug RNA. Alpha and beta chain libraries were made separately by chain-specific third strand synthesis with multiplexing indices. One entry per CDR3 protein results from TCRdb running MiXCR on the 5' RACE reads. The sample has approximately 25,000 distinct CDR3 sequences, 8.5% seen once. The study's findings and limits: HIV-infected patients and controls differed significantly in mean usage of eight alpha and eight beta V genes. Compared with healthy controls, HIV-infected patients showed less CDR3 sharing between individuals.

The chain has TRBV6-6 and TRBJ1-1, with TRBD1 as a possible D gene (6 bases). The sample comprised blood. The sequence came from an adult in good health. CDR3 protein: CASSPSQGSEAFF. Here the CDR3 DNA reads TGTGCCAGCAGTCCAAGTCAGGGGTCAGAAGCTTTCTTT.